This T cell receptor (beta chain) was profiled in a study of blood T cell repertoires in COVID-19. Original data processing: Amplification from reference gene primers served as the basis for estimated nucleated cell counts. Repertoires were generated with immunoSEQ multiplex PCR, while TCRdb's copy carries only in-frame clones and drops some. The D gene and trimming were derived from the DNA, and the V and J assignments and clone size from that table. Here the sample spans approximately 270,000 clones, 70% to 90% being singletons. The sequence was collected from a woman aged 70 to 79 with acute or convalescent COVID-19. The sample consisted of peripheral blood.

The CDR3 DNA is TGTGCCAGTTCGCAGGACAGGGTTAGTACAGATACGCAGTATTTT. Translated, it gives CASSQDRVSTDTQYF. The chain employs TRBV19 and TRBJ2-3; 8 bases fit TRBD1. Germline V lookup: CDR1 LNHDA, CDR2 SQIVND (reference sequence). The trim removed 8 bases at V and 3 bases at J, leaving 10 bases unmatched. The CDR3 has 15 amino acids.